This TCR beta chain was observed in a study of blood T cell repertoires in COVID-19 (dated by TCRdb to the early 2020s). For the wider study: Collaborator samples came from the United States, Italy and Spain and covered acute and convalescent phases of COVID-19. The prospective study material was composed of cDNA or gDNA derived from T cells, B-cell-depleted T cells, or PBMCs. Subjects who had been exposed to COVID-19, were actively infected with it, or had recovered from it provided the deeply sampled blood TCRbeta repertoires that made up the dataset. The repertoires were released in a freely available public database intended as a resource for research on the immune response to SARS-CoV-2. The samples were drawn from two sources: the first 160 participants of the ongoing ImmuneRACE study, and 1,200 or so subjects contributed by 6 global collaborators. The sample metadata nearly always contained a de-identified subject ID, COVID-19 status, age in years and sex. HLA class I and class II types, where available, came from metadata supplied by the sample provider rather than from assay-based typing.

Remarks on this clone: Its antigen is unknown. No much larger clone exists at a distance of one base, and base qualities are not known.

The CDR3 contains 14 residues, cysteine and phenylalanine counted. The CDR3 DNA has 42 bases and is translated from base 1. V is shortened by 0 bases, J by 5 bases, and the region joining them spans 10 bases. In the germline V gene, CDR1 corresponds to WSHSY and CDR2 to SAAADI. TCRbeta CDR3 regions were amplified from genomic DNA by means of the immunoSEQ Assay, a bias-controlled multiplex PCR. The original pipeline was this. The number of nucleated cells in each sample was estimated by amplification of reference gene primers within the assay. To quantify the absolute abundance of each unique TCRbeta CDR3 rearrangement, sequence reads were collapsed and filtered. Productive Simpson clonality was computed per sample as the square root of Simpson's diversity index over productive rearrangements. TCRdb stores this immuneACCESS table with in-frame sequences only. Part of the clones is absent; in the studies checked, under half of the shortfall reflects unresolved V genes, and no reason is known for the rest. V and J calls and clone size follow that table, whereas D and trimming were derived from the DNA. For this sample the table gives some 300,000 clones, of which roughly 86% were detected only once. Of the sample, about 1% is held by the ten largest clones.

The full study reports these points: Clinical and demographic metadata were provided uncurated, with the amount varying by source and participant.

Enrolling through a virtual design, the prospective study's participants ranged in age from roughly 18 to 90 years and lived across some 22 United States geographic areas. In the prospective study, participants were assigned to cohorts based on the clinical history participants reported in a screening survey and a study questionnaire. For ImmuneRACE Cohort 3, a participant was defined as recovered based on two consecutive negative NP/OP PCR tests, clearance by a healthcare professional, or resolution of symptoms. Mobile phlebotomists in the prospective study collected whole blood, serum and a nasopharyngeal or oropharyngeal swab from every participant. Participants in the prospective study had the option to provide additional blood draws and questionnaires over a roughly two-month period. Before DNA extraction, blood samples from the prospective study were shipped at room temperature or frozen.

The sequence joins TRBV10-2 to TRBJ1-1; a tentative D call is TRBD1 (6 bases match). This TCR was sampled from a woman between 25 and 40 years old who had recovered from COVID-19. Sequences were obtained from PBMCs or T cells enriched from blood (not recorded which). This receptor has the CDR3 CASSESRGKTEAFF. The DNA sequence is given as TGCGCCAGCAGTGAGTCGAGGGGGAAGACTGAAGCTTTCTTT.